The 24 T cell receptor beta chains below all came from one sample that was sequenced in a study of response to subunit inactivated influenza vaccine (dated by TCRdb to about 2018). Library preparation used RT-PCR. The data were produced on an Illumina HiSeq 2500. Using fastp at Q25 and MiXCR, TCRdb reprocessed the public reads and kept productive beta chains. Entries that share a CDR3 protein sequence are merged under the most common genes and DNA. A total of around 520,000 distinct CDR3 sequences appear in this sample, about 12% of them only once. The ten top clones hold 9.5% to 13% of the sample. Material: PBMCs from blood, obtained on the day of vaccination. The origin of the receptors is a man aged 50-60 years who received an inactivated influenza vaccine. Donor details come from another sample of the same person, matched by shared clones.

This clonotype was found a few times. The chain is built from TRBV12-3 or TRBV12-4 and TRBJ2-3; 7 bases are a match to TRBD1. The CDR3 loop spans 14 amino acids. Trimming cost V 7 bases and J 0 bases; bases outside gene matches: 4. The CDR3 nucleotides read TGTGCCAGCATCCTGGACAGGAGCACAGATACGCAGTATTTT. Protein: CASILDRSTDTQYF.

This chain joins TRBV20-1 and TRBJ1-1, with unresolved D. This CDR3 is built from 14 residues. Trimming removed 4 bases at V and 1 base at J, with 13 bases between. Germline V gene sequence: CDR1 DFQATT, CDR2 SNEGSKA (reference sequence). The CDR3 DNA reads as TGCAGTGCTAAAGTGGCGAGTTGGAACACTGAAGCTTTCTTT. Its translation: CSAKVASWNTEAFF.

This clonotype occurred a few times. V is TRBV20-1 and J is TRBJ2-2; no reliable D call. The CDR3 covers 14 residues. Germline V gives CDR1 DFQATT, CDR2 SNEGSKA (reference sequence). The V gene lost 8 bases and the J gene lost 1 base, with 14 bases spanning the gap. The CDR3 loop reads CSIRRMMNTGELFF. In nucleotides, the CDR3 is TGCAGTATCCGCAGAATGATGAACACCGGGGAGCTGTTTTTT.

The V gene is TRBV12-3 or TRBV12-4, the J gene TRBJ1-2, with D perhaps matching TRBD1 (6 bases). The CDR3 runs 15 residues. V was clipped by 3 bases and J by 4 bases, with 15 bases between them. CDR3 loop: CASSFQGRGIYGYTF. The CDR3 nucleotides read TGTGCCAGCAGTTTTCAGGGGAGGGGGATCTATGGCTACACCTTC.

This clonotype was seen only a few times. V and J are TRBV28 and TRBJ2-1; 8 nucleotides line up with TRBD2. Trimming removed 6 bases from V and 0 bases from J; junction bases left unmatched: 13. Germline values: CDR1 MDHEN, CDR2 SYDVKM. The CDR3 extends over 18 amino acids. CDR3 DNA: TGTGCCAGCAGACGGGGGGGTCTAGCGGAACGCTCCTACAATGAGCAGTTCTTC. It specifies CASRRGGLAERSYNEQFF.

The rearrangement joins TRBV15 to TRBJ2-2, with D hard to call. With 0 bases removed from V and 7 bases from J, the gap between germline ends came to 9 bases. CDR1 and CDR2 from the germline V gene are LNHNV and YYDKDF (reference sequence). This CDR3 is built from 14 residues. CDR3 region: CATSRDRDVGELFF. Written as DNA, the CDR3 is TGTGCCACCAGCAGAGATAGGGATGTCGGGGAGCTGTTTTTT.

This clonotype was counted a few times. The DNA of the CDR3 is TGTGCCAGCGAAGGACAGGGGGCTCCCAAAAACATTCAGTACTTC. Encoded protein: CASEGQGAPKNIQYF. The rearrangement uses TRBV6-1 and TRBJ2-4, with 11 bases aligning to TRBD1. Germline V CDR1 and CDR2: MNHNS, SASEGT. CDR3 length equals 15 residues. Trimming removed 8 bases from V and 2 bases from J; junction bases left unmatched: 5.

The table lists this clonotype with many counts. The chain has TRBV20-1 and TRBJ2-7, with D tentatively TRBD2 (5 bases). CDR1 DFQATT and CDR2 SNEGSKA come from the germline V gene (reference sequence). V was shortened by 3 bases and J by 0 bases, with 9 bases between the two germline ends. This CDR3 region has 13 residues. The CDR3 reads CSARTGSSYEQYF. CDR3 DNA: TGCAGTGCTAGGACGGGAAGCTCCTACGAGCAGTACTTC.

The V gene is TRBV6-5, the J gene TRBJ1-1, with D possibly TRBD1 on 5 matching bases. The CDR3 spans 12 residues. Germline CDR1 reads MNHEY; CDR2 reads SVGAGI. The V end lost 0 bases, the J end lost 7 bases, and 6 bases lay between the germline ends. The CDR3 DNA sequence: TGTGCCAGCAGTTACTCCGGGGGTGAAGCTTTCTTT. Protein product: CASSYSGGEAFF.

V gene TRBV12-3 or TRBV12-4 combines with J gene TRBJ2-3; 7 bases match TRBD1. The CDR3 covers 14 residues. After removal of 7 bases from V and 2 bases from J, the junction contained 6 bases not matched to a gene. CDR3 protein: CASIQGQITDTQYF. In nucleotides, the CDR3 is TGTGCCAGCATCCAGGGACAGATCACAGATACGCAGTATTTT.

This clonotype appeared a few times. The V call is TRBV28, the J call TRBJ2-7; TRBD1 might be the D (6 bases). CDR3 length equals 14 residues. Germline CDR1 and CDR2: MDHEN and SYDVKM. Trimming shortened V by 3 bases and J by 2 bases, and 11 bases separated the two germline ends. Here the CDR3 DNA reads TGTGCCAGCAGTTTGTCGACAGGAACCTACGAGCAGTACTTC. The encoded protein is CASSLSTGTYEQYF.

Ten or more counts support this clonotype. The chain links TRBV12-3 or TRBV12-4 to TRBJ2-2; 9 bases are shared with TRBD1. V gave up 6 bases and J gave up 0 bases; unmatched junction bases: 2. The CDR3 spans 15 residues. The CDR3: CASRRQGANTGELFF. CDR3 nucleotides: TGTGCCAGCAGGCGACAGGGGGCGAACACCGGGGAGCTGTTTTTT.

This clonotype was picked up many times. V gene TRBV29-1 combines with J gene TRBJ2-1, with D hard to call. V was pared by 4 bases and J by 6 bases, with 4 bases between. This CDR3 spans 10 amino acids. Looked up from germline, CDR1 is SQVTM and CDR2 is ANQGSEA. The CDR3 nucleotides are TGCAGCGTTGGAAGCAATGAGCAGTTCTTC. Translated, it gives CSVGSNEQFF.

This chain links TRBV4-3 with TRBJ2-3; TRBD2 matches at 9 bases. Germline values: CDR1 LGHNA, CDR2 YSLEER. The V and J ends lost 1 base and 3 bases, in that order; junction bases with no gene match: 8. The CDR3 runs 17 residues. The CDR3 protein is CASSQGFLAGDTDTQYF. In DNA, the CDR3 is TGCGCCAGCAGCCAAGGTTTCTTAGCGGGAGATACAGATACGCAGTATTTT.

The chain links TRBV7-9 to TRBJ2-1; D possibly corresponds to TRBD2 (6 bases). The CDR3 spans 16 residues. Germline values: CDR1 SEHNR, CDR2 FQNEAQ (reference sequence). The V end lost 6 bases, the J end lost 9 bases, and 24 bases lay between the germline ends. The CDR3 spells CASRHMAGRSTFEQFF. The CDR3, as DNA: TGTGCCAGCAGACATATGGCAGGGAGGTCGACTTTTGAGCAGTTCTTC.

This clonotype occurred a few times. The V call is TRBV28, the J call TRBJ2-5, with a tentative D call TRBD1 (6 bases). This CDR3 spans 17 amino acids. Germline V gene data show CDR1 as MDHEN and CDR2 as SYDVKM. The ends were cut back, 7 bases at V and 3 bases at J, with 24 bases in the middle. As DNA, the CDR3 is TGTGCCAGCACCCAGGCAGGGGTAGGGGCAAAAAAAGAGACCCAGTACTTC. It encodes CASTQAGVGAKKETQYF.

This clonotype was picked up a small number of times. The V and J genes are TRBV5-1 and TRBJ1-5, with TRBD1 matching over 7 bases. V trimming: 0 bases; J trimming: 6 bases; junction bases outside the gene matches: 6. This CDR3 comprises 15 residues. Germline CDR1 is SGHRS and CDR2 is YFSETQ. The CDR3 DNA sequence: TGCGCCAGCAGCTTGGGGACAGGCCGGGGTCAGCCCCAGCATTTT. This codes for CASSLGTGRGQPQHF.

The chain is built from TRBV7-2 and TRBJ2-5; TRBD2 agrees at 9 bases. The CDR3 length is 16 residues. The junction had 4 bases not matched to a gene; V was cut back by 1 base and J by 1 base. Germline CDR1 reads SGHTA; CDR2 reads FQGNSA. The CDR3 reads CASSLVGTSSQETQYF. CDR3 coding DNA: TGTGCCAGCAGCTTAGTTGGGACTAGCTCCCAAGAGACCCAGTACTTC.

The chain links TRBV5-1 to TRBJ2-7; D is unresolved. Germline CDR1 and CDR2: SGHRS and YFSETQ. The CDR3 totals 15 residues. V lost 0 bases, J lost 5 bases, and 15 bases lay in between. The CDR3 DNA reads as TGCGCCAGCAGCTTGGAAGGACGGTTATACAACGAGCAGTACTTC. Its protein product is CASSLEGRLYNEQYF.

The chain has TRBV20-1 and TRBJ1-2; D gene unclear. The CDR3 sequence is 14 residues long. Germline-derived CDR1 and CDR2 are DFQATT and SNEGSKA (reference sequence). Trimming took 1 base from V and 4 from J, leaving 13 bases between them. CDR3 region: CSARAPGSGYGYTF. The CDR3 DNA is TGCAGTGCTAGAGCCCCCGGCTCCGGCTATGGCTACACCTTC.

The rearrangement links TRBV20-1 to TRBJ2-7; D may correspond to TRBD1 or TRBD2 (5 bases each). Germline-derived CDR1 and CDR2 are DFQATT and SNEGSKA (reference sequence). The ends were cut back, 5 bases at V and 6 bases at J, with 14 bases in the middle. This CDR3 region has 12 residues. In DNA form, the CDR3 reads TGCAGTGCTGGGGACCGGGCCGCCGAGCAGTACTTC. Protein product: CSAGDRAAEQYF.

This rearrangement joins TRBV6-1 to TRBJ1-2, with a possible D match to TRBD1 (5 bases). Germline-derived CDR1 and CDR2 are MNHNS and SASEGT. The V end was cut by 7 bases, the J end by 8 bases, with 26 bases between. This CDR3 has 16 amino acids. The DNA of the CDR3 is TGTGCCAGCACCCTTATTGGAACAGGCCCGCTGGGCGGCTACACCTTC. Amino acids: CASTLIGTGPLGGYTF.

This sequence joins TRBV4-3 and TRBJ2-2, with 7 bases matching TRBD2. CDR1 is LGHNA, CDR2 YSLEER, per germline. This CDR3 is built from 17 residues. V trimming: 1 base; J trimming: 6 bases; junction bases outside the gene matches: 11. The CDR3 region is CASSQVQSGANAGELFF. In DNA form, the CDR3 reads TGCGCCAGCAGCCAAGTTCAGAGCGGGGCTAACGCCGGGGAGCTGTTTTTT.

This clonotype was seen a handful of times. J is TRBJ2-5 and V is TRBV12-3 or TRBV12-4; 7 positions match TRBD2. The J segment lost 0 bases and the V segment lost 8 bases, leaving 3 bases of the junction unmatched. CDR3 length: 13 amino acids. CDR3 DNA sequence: TGTGCCAGCGGGGGGGGTTACCAAGAGACCCAGTACTTC. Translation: CASGGGYQETQYF.